This T cell receptor beta chain was retrieved from a study of blood T cell repertoires in COVID-19. Across the whole study: Spain, Italy and the United States supplied samples that represented acute and convalescent COVID-19.

In the study's own analysis: How many nucleated cells were present was estimated from reference gene primer amplification. Sequenced by immunoSEQ multiplex PCR; TCRdb stores in-frame clones only, minus some. The V and J calls and clone size were taken over from that table, and D and trimming were inferred from the DNA. The data show around 250,000 clones, around four fifths seen once. This receptor was identified in an elderly man with acute or convalescent COVID-19. The source material was peripheral blood.

CDR3 in amino acids: CASSVQGAWETQYF. CDR3 sequence (DNA): TGTGCCAGCAGTGTACAGGGGGCCTGGGAGACCCAGTACTTC. The chain carries TRBV28 and TRBJ2-5; 9 bases are a match to TRBD1. The CDR3 sequence is 14 residues long. V lost 5 bases, J lost 5 bases, and 6 bases stayed unmatched. The germline V gene has CDR1 MDHEN and CDR2 SYDVKM.